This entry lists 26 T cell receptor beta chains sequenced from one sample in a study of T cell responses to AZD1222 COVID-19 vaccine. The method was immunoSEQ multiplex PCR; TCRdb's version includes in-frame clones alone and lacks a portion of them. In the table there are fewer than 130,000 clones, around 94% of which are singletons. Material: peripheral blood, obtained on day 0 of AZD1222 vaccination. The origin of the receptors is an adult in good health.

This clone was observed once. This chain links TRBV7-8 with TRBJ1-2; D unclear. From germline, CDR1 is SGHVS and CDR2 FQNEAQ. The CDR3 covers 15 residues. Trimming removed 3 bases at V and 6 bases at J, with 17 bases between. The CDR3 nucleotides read TGTGCCAGCAGCTTGGCTAGAGGGATGTGGGATGGCTACACCTTC. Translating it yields CASSLARGMWDGYTF.

The CDR3 bases are TGTGCCACCAGTGAGAGGCGGACCCCCGCGACAGATACGCAGTATTTT. Its protein product is CATSERRTPATDTQYF. This chain uses TRBV24-1 with TRBJ2-3; no reliable D call. Germline V gives CDR1 KGHDR, CDR2 SFDVKD. The CDR3 spans 16 residues. The V gene lost 4 bases and the J gene lost 3 bases, with 16 bases spanning the gap.

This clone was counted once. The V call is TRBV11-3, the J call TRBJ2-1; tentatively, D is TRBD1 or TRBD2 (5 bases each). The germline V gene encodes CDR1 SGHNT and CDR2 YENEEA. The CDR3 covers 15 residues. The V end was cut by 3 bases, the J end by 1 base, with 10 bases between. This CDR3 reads CASSLRGSSYNEQFF. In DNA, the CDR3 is TGTGCCAGCAGCTTGAGGGGTTCTTCCTACAATGAGCAGTTCTTC. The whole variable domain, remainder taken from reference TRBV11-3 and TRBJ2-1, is EAGVVQSPRYKIIEKKQPVAFWCNPISGHNTLYWYLQNLGQGPELLIRYENEEAVDDSQLPKDRFSAERLKGVDSTLKIQPAELGDSAVYLCASSLRGSSYNEQFFGPGTRLTVL.

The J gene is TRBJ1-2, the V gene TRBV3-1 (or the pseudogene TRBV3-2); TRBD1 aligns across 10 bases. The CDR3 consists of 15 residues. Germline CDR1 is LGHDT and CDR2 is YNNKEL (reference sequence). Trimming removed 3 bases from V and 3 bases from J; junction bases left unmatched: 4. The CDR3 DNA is TGTGCCAGCAGCCATTTTGGACAGGGGGACTATGGCTACACCTTC. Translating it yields CASSHFGQGDYGYTF.

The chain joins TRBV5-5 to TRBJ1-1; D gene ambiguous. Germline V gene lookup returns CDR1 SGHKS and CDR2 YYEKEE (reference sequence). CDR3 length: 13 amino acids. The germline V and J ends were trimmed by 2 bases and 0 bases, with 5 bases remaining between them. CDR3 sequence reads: CASSFRVNTEAFF. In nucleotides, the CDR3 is TGTGCCAGCAGCTTTCGGGTGAACACTGAAGCTTTCTTT.

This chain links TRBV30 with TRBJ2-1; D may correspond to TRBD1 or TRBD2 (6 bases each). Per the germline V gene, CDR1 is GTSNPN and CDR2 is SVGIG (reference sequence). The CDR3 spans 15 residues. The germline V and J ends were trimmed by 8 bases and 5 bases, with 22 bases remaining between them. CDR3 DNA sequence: TGTGCCCGGGGGCCAGGGTTTAGAGGAAACAATGAGCAGTTCTTC. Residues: CARGPGFRGNNEQFF.

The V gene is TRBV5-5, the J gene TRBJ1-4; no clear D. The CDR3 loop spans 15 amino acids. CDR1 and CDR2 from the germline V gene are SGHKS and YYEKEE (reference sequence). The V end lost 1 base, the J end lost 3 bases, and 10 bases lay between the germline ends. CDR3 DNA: TGTGCCAGCAGCTTGTTGACGGCGTCTAATGAAAAACTGTTTTTT. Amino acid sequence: CASSLLTASNEKLFF.

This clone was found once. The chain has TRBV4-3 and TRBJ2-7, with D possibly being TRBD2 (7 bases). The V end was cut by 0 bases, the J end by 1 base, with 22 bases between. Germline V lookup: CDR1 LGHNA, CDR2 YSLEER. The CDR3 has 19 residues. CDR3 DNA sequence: TGCGCCAGCAGCCAAGAAGGGGGGGACCACAGGGTCCCGTCCTACGAGCAGTACTTC. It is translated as CASSQEGGDHRVPSYEQYF.

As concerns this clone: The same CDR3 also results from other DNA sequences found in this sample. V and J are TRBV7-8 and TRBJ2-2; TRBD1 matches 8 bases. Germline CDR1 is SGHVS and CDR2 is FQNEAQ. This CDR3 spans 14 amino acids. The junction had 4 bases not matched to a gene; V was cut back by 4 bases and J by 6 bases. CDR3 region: CASSWNRGSGELFF. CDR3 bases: TGTGCCAGCAGCTGGAACAGGGGGTCCGGGGAGCTGTTTTTT.

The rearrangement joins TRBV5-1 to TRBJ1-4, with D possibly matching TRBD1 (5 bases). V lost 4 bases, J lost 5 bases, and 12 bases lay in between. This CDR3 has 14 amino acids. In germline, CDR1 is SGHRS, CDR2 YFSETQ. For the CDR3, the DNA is TGCGCCAGCAGCCTGGACACAAGCAATGAAAAACTGTTTTTT. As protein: CASSLDTSNEKLFF.

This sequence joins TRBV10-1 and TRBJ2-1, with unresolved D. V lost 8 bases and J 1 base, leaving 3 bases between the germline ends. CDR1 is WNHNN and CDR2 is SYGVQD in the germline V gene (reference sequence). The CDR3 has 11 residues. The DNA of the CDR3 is TGCGCCAGCGGATCCTACAATGAGCAGTTCTTC. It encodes CASGSYNEQFF.

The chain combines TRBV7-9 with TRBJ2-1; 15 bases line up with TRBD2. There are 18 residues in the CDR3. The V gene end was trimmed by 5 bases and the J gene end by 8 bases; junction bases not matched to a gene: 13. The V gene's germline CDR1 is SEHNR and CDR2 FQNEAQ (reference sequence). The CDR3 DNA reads TGTGCCAGCAGCCACGCCGGGACTAGCGGGGGGCCGGGGGATGAGCAGTTCTTC. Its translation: CASSHAGTSGGPGDEQFF.

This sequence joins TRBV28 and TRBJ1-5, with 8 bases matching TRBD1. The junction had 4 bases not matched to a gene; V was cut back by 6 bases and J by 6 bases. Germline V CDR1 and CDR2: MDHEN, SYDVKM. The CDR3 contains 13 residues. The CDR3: CASRPTGGQPQHF. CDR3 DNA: TGTGCCAGCAGGCCCACAGGGGGTCAGCCCCAGCATTTT.

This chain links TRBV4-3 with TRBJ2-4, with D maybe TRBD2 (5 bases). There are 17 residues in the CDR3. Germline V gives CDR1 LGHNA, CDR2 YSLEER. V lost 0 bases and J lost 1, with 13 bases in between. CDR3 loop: CASSQDFLRGAKNIQYF. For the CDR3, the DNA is TGCGCCAGCAGCCAAGATTTTCTGAGAGGGGCCAAAAACATTCAGTACTTC.

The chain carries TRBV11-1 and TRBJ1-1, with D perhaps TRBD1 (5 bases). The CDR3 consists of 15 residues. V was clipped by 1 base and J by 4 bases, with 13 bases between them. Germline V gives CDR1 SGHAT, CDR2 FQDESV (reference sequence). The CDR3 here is CASSLVSGVSTEAFF. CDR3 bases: TGTGCCAGCAGCTTAGTTTCGGGGGTTAGCACTGAAGCTTTCTTT.

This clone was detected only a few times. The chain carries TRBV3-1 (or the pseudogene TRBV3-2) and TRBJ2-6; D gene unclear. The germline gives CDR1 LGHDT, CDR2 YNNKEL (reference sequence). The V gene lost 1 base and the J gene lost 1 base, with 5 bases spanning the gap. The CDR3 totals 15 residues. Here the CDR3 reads CASSQGQSGANVLTF. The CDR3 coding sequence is TGTGCCAGCAGCCAAGGACAATCTGGGGCCAACGTCCTGACTTTC.

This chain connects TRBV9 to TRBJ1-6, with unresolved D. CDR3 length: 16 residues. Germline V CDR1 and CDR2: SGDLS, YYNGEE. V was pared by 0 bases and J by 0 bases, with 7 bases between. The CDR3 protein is CASSVEAYSYNSPLHF. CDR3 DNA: TGTGCCAGCAGCGTAGAAGCGTACTCCTATAATTCACCCCTCCACTTT.

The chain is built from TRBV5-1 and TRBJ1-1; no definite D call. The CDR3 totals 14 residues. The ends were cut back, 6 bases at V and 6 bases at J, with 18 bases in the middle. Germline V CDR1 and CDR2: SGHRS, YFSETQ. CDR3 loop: CASTSDVREAEAFF. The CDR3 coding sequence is TGCGCCAGCACCTCGGATGTAAGGGAGGCTGAAGCTTTCTTT.

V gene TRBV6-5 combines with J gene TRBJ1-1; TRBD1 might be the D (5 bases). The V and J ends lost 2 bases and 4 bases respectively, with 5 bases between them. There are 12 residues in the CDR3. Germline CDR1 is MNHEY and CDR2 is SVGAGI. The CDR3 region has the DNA TGTGCCAGCAGTTACACAGGCACTGAAGCTTTCTTT. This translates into CASSYTGTEAFF.

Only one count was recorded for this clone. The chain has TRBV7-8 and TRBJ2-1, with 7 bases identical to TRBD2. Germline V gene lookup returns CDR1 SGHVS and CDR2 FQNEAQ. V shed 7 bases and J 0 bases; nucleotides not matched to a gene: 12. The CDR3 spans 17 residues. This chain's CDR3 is CASNSAGTYSSYNEQFF. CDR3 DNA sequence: TGTGCCAGCAACTCAGCGGGGACGTATAGCTCCTACAATGAGCAGTTCTTC.

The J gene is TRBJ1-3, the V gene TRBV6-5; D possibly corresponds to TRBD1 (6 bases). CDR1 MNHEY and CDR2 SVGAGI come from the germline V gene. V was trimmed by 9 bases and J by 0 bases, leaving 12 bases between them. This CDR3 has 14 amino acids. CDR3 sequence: CASMDRLSGNTIYF. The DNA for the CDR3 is TGTGCCAGTATGGACAGACTCTCTGGAAACACCATATATTTT.

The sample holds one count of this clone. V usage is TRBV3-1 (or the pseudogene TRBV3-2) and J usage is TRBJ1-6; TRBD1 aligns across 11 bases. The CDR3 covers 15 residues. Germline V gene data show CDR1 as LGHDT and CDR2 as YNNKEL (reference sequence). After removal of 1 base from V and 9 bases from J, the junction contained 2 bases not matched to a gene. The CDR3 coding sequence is TGTGCCAGCAGCCAAGCTGGGACAGGGGGTTCACCCCTCCACTTT. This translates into CASSQAGTGGSPLHF.

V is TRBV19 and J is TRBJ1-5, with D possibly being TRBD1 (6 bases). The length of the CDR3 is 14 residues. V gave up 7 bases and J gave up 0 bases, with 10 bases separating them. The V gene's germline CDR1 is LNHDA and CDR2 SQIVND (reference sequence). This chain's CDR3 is CASTETGSNQPQHF. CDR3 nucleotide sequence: TGTGCCAGTACTGAGACAGGTAGCAATCAGCCCCAGCATTTT.

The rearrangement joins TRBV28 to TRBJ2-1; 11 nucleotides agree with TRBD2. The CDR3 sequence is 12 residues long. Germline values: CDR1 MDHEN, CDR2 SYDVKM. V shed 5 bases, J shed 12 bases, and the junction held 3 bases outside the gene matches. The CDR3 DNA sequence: TGTGCCAGCAGTAGCGGGACTAGCGGGCAGTTCTTC. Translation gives CASSSGTSGQFF.

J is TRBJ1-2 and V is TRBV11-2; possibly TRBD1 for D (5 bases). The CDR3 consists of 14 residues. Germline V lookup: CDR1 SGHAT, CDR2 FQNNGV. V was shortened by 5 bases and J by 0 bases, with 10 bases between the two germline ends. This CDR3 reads CASSPGGANYGYTF. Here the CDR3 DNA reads TGTGCCAGCAGCCCCGGGGGGGCTAACTATGGCTACACCTTC.

The CDR3 DNA is TGTGCCAGCAGCCAAGATTCCCCGGGACCTACCTACGAGCAGTACTTC. It translates to CASSQDSPGPTYEQYF. The V gene is TRBV14, the J gene TRBJ2-7; possibly TRBD1 or TRBD2 for D (5 bases each). From germline, CDR1 is SGHDN and CDR2 FVKESK. The V end was cut by 0 bases, the J end by 2 bases, with 14 bases between. The CDR3 runs 16 residues.